This T cell receptor beta chain was documented in a study of T cell repertoires in aging, cancer and after chemotherapy. Trimming took 5 bases from V and 3 from J; bases not matched to a gene: 11. The CDR3 covers 16 residues. Germline assignment: CDR1 SEHNR and CDR2 FQNEAQ (reference sequence). Multiplex touch-down PCR with TRB-A/B primers amplified rearranged V-D-J TRB sequences. A single record per CDR3 protein comes from TCRdb applying MiXCR to the multiplex PCR reads. Counted here are more than 6,000 distinct CDR3 sequences, about 20% occurring once; the ten biggest clones make up 8% to 9.5%. This clonotype was counted between two and nine times. Its antigen is undetermined. TCR beta rearrangements were amplified from peripheral blood genomic DNA. Broader study findings: Median generation probability rose over the chemotherapy interval in each cancer cohort, suggesting rebound thymic output.

Sample: blood. This clonotype was obtained from a human donor with a blood cancer. The chain couples TRBV7-9 to TRBJ2-7; 9 bases are shared with TRBD1. The CDR3 sequence is CASSQEGQGGSYEQYF. The CDR3 nucleotides are TGTGCCAGCAGCCAGGAGGGACAGGGAGGTAGCTACGAGCAGTACTTC.